This T cell receptor (beta chain) was retrieved from a study of blood T cells in healthy people across ages. The study's findings and limits: Diversity of TCR beta correlated strongly with naive T cell percentage. There was no known CMV status for donors, so expanded clonotype changes were possibly confounded.

The CDR3 runs to 15 residues. The germline V gene encodes CDR1 SGHDT and CDR2 YYEEEE. With V trimmed by 1 base and J by 6 bases, 6 bases remained unmatched. A second PCR of roughly 7 to 11 cycles used a sample-barcoded 5' primer and a J-beta primer mix. Each cDNA molecule was tagged by a template-switch adaptor with 12 random nucleotides. MiXCR, run by TCRdb on the 5' RACE reads, gives a single entry per CDR3 protein. The profile shows over 1,500,000 distinct CDR3 sequences, less than 50% of them singletons. In terms of origin and age, donors were healthy Caucasian individuals from Russia aged 6 to 90. This clonotype is a singleton in its sample. Its antigen is currently unknown.

The TCR originated in a woman in her forties in good health. Source material: blood. This chain joins TRBV5-6 and TRBJ1-4, with 7 bases fitting TRBD1. CDR3 nucleotide sequence: TGTGCCAGCAGCTTGCATGGACAGGCCTATGAAAAACTGTTTTTT. It encodes CASSLHGQAYEKLFF.